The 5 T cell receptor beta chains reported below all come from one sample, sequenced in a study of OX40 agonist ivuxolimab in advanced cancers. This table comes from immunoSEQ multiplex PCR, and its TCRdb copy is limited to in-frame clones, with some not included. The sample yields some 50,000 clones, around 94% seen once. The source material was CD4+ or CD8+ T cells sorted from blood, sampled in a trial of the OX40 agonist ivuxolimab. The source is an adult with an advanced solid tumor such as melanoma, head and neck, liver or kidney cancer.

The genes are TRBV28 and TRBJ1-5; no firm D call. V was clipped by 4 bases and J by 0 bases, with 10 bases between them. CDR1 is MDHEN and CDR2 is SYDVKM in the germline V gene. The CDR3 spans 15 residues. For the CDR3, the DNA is TGTGCCAGCAGTTCCGGAGTAAATAGCAATCAGCCCCAGCATTTT. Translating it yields CASSSGVNSNQPQHF.

The chain's CDR3 is CASSLLGVGQTNTEAFF. CDR3 DNA sequence: TGTGCCAGCAGTTTGCTCGGGGTGGGACAGACGAACACTGAAGCTTTCTTT. The chain employs TRBV27 and TRBJ1-1; TRBD1 aligns across 7 bases. This CDR3 spans 17 amino acids. V was pared by 3 bases and J by 1 base, with 11 bases of the junction left unmatched. Germline CDR1 and CDR2: MNHEY and SMNVEV (reference sequence).

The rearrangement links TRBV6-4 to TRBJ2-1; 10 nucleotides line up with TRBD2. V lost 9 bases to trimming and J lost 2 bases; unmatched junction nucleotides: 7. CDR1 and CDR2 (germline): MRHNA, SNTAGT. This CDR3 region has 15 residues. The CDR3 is CARLPLAGAYNEQFF. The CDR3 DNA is TGTGCCAGACTACCTCTAGCGGGGGCCTACAATGAGCAGTTCTTC.

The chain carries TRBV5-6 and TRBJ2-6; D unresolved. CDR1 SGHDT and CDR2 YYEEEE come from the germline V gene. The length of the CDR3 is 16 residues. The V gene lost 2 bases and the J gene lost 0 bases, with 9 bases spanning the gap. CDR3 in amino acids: CASSLPSVSGANVLTF. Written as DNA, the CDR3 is TGTGCCAGCAGCTTACCCTCGGTCTCTGGGGCCAACGTCCTGACTTTC.

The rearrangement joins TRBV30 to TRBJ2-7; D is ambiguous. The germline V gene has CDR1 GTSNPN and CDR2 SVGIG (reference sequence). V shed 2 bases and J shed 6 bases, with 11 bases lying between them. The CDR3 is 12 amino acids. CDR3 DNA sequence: TGTGCCTGGAGTTCTCCATCCCGCGAGCAGTACTTC. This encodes CAWSSPSREQYF.